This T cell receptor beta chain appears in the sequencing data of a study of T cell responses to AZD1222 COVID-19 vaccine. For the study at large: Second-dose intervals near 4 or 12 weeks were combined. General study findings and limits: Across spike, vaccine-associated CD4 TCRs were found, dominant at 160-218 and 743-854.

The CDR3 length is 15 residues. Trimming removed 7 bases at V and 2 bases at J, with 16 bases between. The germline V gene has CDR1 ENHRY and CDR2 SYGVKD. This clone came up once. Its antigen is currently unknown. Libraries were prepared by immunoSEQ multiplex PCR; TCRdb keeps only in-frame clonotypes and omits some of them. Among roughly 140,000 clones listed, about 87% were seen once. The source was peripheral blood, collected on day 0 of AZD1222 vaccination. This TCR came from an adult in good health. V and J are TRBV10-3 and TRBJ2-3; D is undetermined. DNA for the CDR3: TGTGCCATCACCCCTTCTCATGGACCCACAGATACGCAGTATTTT. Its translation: CAITPSHGPTDTQYF.